What follows is one TCR beta chain and its context. It lacks a known antigen. Per-base quality was not reported, and no clone a single base away is much larger than it. The germline V gene yields LGHNA for CDR1 and YSLEER for CDR2. The CDR3 has 15 amino acids, counting the end cysteine and phenylalanine. Left in the record is the CDR3 DNA by itself, 45 bases read in frame from the first base. Relative to germline, V is missing 0 bases and J is missing 4 bases, with 4 bases of the junction outside any gene match. Ficoll-Paque density gradient centrifugation was used to isolate PBMCs. This specimen comes from a study of T-cell memory formation after mild COVID-19 (dated by TCRdb to 2020 to 2022). Regarding the study in general: TCR sequence clusters from the two donors were found to be largely donor specific. Longitudinal TCRalpha and TCRbeta repertoire sequencing tracked T-cell clones expanding and contracting after mild COVID-19 in a couple of donors. Two young, previously healthy adult volunteers made up the cohort, one male and one female.

The paper's findings and limits, for the study overall: Only a couple of mild cases were covered by the study, and larger cohorts that include severe cases with pre-infection samples were considered necessary. Some responding clones were detected in pre-infection memory, suggesting pre-existing cross-reactive memory T cells joined the SARS-CoV-2 response. Clones that contracted from day 15 to 85 showed balanced CD4/CD8 phenotypes, whereas a second wave of clones that expanded from day 15 to 37 leaned towards CD4+. Contracting CD4+ clones were found mainly in CM and EM memory subsets, while CD8+ clones were enriched in EMRA. SARS-CoV-2 specificity was not confirmed for the second-wave clones peaking on day 37.

Sequencing used an Illumina NovaSeq 6000. cDNA libraries for TCRalpha and TCRbeta were prepared by 5'RACE using constant-segment primers, with sample barcodes and unique molecular identifiers added. Trizol reagent was used to extract RNA from every sample. Amplification of the libraries took two PCR steps, and the second step added a second sample barcode plus Illumina TruSeq adapters. Sequencing of the libraries was done on an Illumina NovaSeq, producing 2 x 150 bp paired-end reads. As for the authors' bioinformatics: Reads were demultiplexed and collapsed into UMI-guided consensus sequences with migec v1.2.7. Using mixcr v2.1.11, UMI consensuses were aligned to TRA and TRB V and J templates and then assembled into clonotypes. A clonotype was counted as expanded or contracted only if both edgeR and NoisET called the change significant, with noise models trained on biological replicates. For edgeR calls, the cutoffs were a false discovery rate-adjusted p below 0.01 and a log2 fold-change threshold of 1. PCA with hierarchical clustering of max-normalized trajectories of the 1000 most abundant clonotypes was used as exploratory dynamics analysis. Separately sequenced CD4+ and CD8+ repertoires were used to assign a CD4 or CD8 phenotype to each responding clone. TCRdb applied fastp at Q25 and MiXCR to the public reads, then kept only in-frame beta chains. All rows with the same CDR3 protein become a single entry with the most common DNA and genes. Clone size and V and J calls follow TCRdb, not the original study. The sample has roughly 350,000 distinct CDR3 sequences on record, 25% to 30% of them singletons. The ten largest clones represent about 14% of the sample.

The receptor chain draws on TRBV4-3 and TRBJ2-7; TRBD2 lines up with 9 middle nucleotides. Source material: PBMCs or a T cell subset sorted from them (not recorded which). This clonotype originated in an adult woman who had mild COVID-19 (a few samples of this study predate the infection). The sample titles of this study are shuffled in the database, so cell type and time point are left out; the donor was told from shared clones. CDR3 protein: CASSQEGAGGYEQYF. The base sequence is TGCGCCAGCAGCCAAGAAGGAGCGGGGGGATACGAGCAGTACTTC.